Sequencing of this T cell receptor (beta chain) was carried out in a study of blood T cells in healthy people across ages. Primers used in a second PCR of roughly 6 to 11 cycles were a sample-barcoded 5' primer and a J-beta primer mix. TCRdb used MiXCR to reprocess the 5' RACE reads, holding one entry per CDR3 protein. This table has around 900,000 distinct CDR3 sequences, roughly 50% appearing once. This TCR derives from a woman aged 55-69 years in good health. The sequencing sample was made of blood.

The chain's CDR3 is CASSPGQQYEQYF. The CDR3 DNA sequence: TGTGCCAGCAGTCCGGGACAGCAGTACGAGCAGTACTTC. The chain has TRBV2 and TRBJ2-7; 7 positions agree with TRBD1. Looked up from germline, CDR1 is SNHLY and CDR2 is FYNNEI. After removal of 5 bases from V and 4 bases from J, the junction contained 5 bases not matched to a gene. This CDR3 contains 13 residues.